This passage covers 9 T cell receptor beta chains from one sample sequenced in a study of T cell repertoires in cytomegalovirus infection. Their specific antigens are unknown. MiXCR, run by TCRdb on the reads, gives a single entry per CDR3 protein. Counted here are 700,000 to 850,000 distinct CDR3 sequences, approximately 29% occurring once; the ten biggest clones make up 12%. This specimen was cultured CD8+ T cells from PBMCs, taken from culture after CMV antigen stimulation. Every receptor here comes from a human donor in good health (CMV status not recorded). Some clones in this sample may be carry-over from other donors' samples.

This sequence joins TRBV5-4 and TRBJ2-1, with D possibly matching TRBD1 (6 bases). From germline, CDR1 is SGHNT and CDR2 YYREEE (reference sequence). The V and J ends lost 4 bases and 5 bases respectively, with 19 bases between them. CDR3 size: 16 residues. DNA of the CDR3: TGTGCCAGCAGCCCAATGGGGGCCTTGACGAACAATGAGCAGTTCTTC. It is translated as CASSPMGALTNNEQFF.

This clonotype was recorded at least ten times. The chain has TRBV4-1 and TRBJ2-1; 9 nucleotides align to TRBD2. This CDR3 is built from 14 residues. The germline V gene has CDR1 MGHRA and CDR2 YSYEKL. The junction had 5 bases not matched to a gene; V was cut back by 1 base and J by 10 bases. CDR3 loop: CASSQGRGGREQFF. The CDR3 DNA is TGCGCCAGCAGCCAAGGGCGGGGGGGCCGGGAGCAGTTCTTC.

In this sample, this clonotype turned up a few times. This chain uses TRBV7-3 with TRBJ2-3; 9 positions agree with TRBD2. Trimming removed 2 bases from V and 2 bases from J; junction bases left unmatched: 5. CDR1 is SGHTA, CDR2 FQGTGA, per germline. The CDR3 loop spans 16 amino acids. CDR3 bases: TGTGCCAGCAGCTTAGCGGGGGGGATTTCCACAGATACGCAGTATTTT. Its protein is CASSLAGGISTDTQYF.

Ten or more counts support this clonotype. The chain recombines TRBV7-2 with TRBJ1-4; maybe TRBD1 (6 bases). Per germline, CDR1 SGHTA and CDR2 FQGNSA. The CDR3 extends over 14 amino acids. The V and J ends lost 5 bases and 11 bases respectively, with 18 bases between them. The DNA of the CDR3 is TGTGCCAGCAGCCCCCCAGGTGGAGGGGGGAAACTGTTTTTT. Protein product: CASSPPGGGGKLFF.

This clonotype was picked up a small number of times. The genes are TRBV6-5 and TRBJ2-1, with TRBD1 matching 8 bases. J was trimmed by 0 bases and V by 4 bases; bases with no gene match: 5. The CDR3 runs to 16 residues. CDR1 is MNHEY, CDR2 SVGAGI, per germline. The CDR3 loop is CASSWGQASSYNEQFF. The DNA of the CDR3 is TGTGCCAGCAGTTGGGGACAGGCTAGCTCCTACAATGAGCAGTTCTTC.

This clonotype showed up just a few times. The chain recombines TRBV6-6 with TRBJ2-7, with 7 nucleotides matching TRBD2. Germline CDR1 and CDR2: MNHNY and SVGAGI (reference sequence). This CDR3 has 17 amino acids. The V segment lost 2 bases and the J segment 3 bases; nucleotides outside the gene matches: 13. In DNA form, the CDR3 reads TGTGCCAGCAGTTACGGGCTTAGGCGGGGGACTTACTACGAGCAGTACGTC. Translated, it gives CASSYGLRRGTYYEQYV.

This clonotype was counted between two and nine times. This rearrangement joins TRBV2 to TRBJ2-7; 12 bases align to TRBD1. The CDR3 is made up of 20 amino acids. V lost 2 bases to trimming and J lost 0 bases; unmatched junction nucleotides: 14. Germline assignment: CDR1 SNHLY and CDR2 FYNNEI. Here the CDR3 reads CASSENRGTGGLFGSYEQYV. In DNA form, the CDR3 reads TGTGCCAGCAGTGAAAATAGGGGGACAGGGGGCCTCTTTGGCTCCTACGAGCAGTACGTC.

This chain uses TRBV12-3 or TRBV12-4 with TRBJ2-3; D uncertain. V was cut by 0 bases and J by 4 bases, with 8 bases left in between. The CDR3 runs to 14 residues. The CDR3 region has the DNA TGTGCCAGCAGTTTAGCCCCCGCAGCAGATACGCAGTATTTT. Protein: CASSLAPAADTQYF.

The gene calls are TRBV11-2 and TRBJ2-2; the match to TRBD2 covers 11 bases. CDR3 size: 17 residues. Germline-derived CDR1 and CDR2 are SGHAT and FQNNGV. J lost 3 bases, V lost 5 bases, and 8 bases had no gene match. This chain's CDR3 is CASSAVLAGAHTGELFF. CDR3 coding DNA: TGTGCCAGCAGCGCGGTACTAGCGGGGGCCCACACCGGGGAGCTGTTTTTT.